The 3 T cell receptor beta chains below were found in one sample sequenced in a study of cytomegalovirus exposure and HLA in healthy donors. Some clones are missing from TCRdb's copy, which holds only in-frame ones; the method was immunoSEQ multiplex PCR. Of under 250,000 clones listed, roughly 87% are singletons. Source material: PBMCs. The receptor set was obtained from a woman under 30 in good health and CMV-seropositive.

The chain uses TRBV28 and TRBJ1-4, with 9 bases fitting TRBD1. Germline CDR1 reads MDHEN; CDR2 reads SYDVKM. The CDR3 sequence is 15 residues long. The junction had 14 bases not matched to a gene; V was cut back by 8 bases and J by 10 bases. The CDR3 here is CASSTAGQGSGKLFF. Here the CDR3 DNA reads TGTGCCAGCTCCACCGCGGGACAGGGCTCAGGAAAACTGTTTTTT.

The J gene is TRBJ2-7, the V gene TRBV18; 7 nucleotides line up with TRBD1. Per the germline V gene, CDR1 is KGHSH and CDR2 is LQKENI. Trimming cost V 2 bases and J 1 base; bases outside gene matches: 5. The CDR3 sequence is 15 residues long. Written as DNA, the CDR3 is TGTGCCAGCTCACCAGACAGGGTAGGTTCCTACGAGCAGTACTTC. Its translation is CASSPDRVGSYEQYF.

The rearrangement links TRBV28 to TRBJ1-5; 9 positions match TRBD1. The CDR3 totals 14 residues. J lost 7 bases, V lost 5 bases, and 6 bases had no gene match. Looked up from germline, CDR1 is MDHEN and CDR2 is SYDVKM. In DNA, the CDR3 is TGTGCCAGCAGTCACAGGGGGCAAGGACAGCCCCAGCATTTT. It specifies CASSHRGQGQPQHF.